This passage covers 19 T cell receptor beta chains from one sample sequenced in a study of control samples from healthy donors and cancer patients (dated by TCRdb to between 2020 and 2021). The library relied on the immunoSEQ multiplex PCR assay. TCRdb mirrors the immuneACCESS table, restricted to in-frame sequences. Some clones are absent from its copies; in checked studies, under half trace to an unresolved V gene, and the reason for the others is unknown. The sample table shows roughly 120,000 clones, and about 92% are seen once. In total, the top ten clones hold 1.7% of the sample. The sample was PBMCs. The receptors here all came from a man in his fifties with head and neck cancer.

This chain uses TRBV3-1 (or the pseudogene TRBV3-2) with TRBJ1-1; D call uncertain. CDR3 length: 13 residues. Germline V CDR1 and CDR2: LGHDT, YNNKEL (reference sequence). The V end lost 6 bases, the J end lost 5 bases, and 13 bases lay between the germline ends. CDR3 bases: TGTGCCAGCAGTTTACAGAGCGGGACTGAAGCTTTCTTT. Its protein product is CASSLQSGTEAFF.

V is TRBV18 and J is TRBJ2-1; D unclear. CDR3 length equals 15 residues. The V end lost 3 bases, the J end lost 4 bases, and 13 bases lay between the germline ends. CDR1 is KGHSH and CDR2 is LQKENI in the germline V gene. The CDR3 is CASSPGPQFYNEQFF. The CDR3 DNA sequence: TGTGCCAGCTCACCCGGGCCCCAATTTTACAATGAGCAGTTCTTC. Variable domain in full (rest from reference TRBV18 and TRBJ2-1): NAGVMQNPRHLVRRRGQEARLRCSPMKGHSHVYWYRQLPEEGLKFMVYLQKENIIDESGMPKERFSAEFPKEGPSILRIQQVVRGDSAAYFCASSPGPQFYNEQFFGPGTRLTVL.

The genes are TRBV6-5 and TRBJ2-3, with D maybe TRBD1 (5 bases). CDR3 length: 14 residues. From germline, CDR1 is MNHEY and CDR2 SVGAGI. The V end was cut by 5 bases, the J end by 2 bases, with 11 bases between. Here the CDR3 reads CASSPDRPTDTQYF. CDR3 bases: TGTGCCAGCAGTCCCGACAGACCCACAGATACGCAGTATTTT.

The rearrangement joins TRBV6-6 to TRBJ1-5; maybe TRBD1 (6 bases). The germline V gene encodes CDR1 MNHNY and CDR2 SVGAGI (reference sequence). The V end lost 5 bases, the J end lost 3 bases, and 14 bases lay between the germline ends. This CDR3 comprises 15 residues. CDR3 coding DNA: TGTGCCAGCAGTATTGACAGGTGGGTCAATCAGCCCCAGCATTTT. Translating it yields CASSIDRWVNQPQHF.

Only one count was recorded for this clone. The gene calls are TRBV7-6 and TRBJ2-3, with TRBD2 matching over 13 bases. The CDR3 runs 17 residues. The junction had 3 bases not matched to a gene; V was cut back by 2 bases and J by 1 base. Germline V gene lookup returns CDR1 SGHVS and CDR2 FNYEAQ. CDR3 residues: CASSLRGTSGGTDTQYF. CDR3 bases: TGTGCCAGCAGCTTAAGGGGGACTAGCGGGGGCACAGATACGCAGTATTTT. Using reference TRBV7-6 and TRBJ2-3 for the parts outside the CDR3, the full variable domain is GAGVSQSPRYKVTKRGQDVALRCDPISGHVSLYWYRQALGQGPEFLTYFNYEAQQDKSGLPNDRFSAERPEGSISTLTIQRTEQRDSAMYRCASSLRGTSGGTDTQYFGPGTRLTVL.

The chain employs TRBV18 and TRBJ2-5; no firm D call. CDR3 length: 11 residues. V dropped 8 bases and J dropped 5 bases, with 9 bases sitting between them. Germline assignment: CDR1 KGHSH and CDR2 LQKENI. Here the CDR3 reads CASRIMETQYF. CDR3 coding DNA: TGTGCCAGCCGTATTATGGAGACCCAGTACTTC.

The chain uses TRBV2 and TRBJ2-3; D not certain. The ends were cut back, 4 bases at V and 6 bases at J, with 2 bases in the middle. Per germline, CDR1 SNHLY and CDR2 FYNNEI. The CDR3 length is 10 residues. The CDR3 DNA reads TGTGCCAGCAGTGCGGATACGCAGTATTTT. Translated: CASSADTQYF.

The V call is TRBV15, the J call TRBJ2-6, with TRBD2 matching 9 bases. Germline V lookup: CDR1 LNHNV, CDR2 YYDKDF (reference sequence). This CDR3 spans 15 amino acids. J lost 4 bases, V lost 5 bases, and 3 bases had no gene match. The DNA of the CDR3 is TGTGCCACCAGCCCTAGCGGGGACGGGGCCAACGTCCTGACTTTC. Protein: CATSPSGDGANVLTF. The full variable domain, rest sourced from reference TRBV15 and TRBJ2-6, is DAMVIQNPRYQVTQFGKPVTLSCSQTLNHNVMYWYQQKSSQAPKLLFHYYDKDFNNEADTPDNFQSRRPNTSFCFLDIRSPGLGDTAMYLCATSPSGDGANVLTFGAGSRLTVL.

The rearrangement uses TRBV5-1 and TRBJ2-5; D is perhaps TRBD2 (5 bases). CDR3 length: 12 residues. V was cut by 3 bases and J by 8 bases, with 11 bases left in between. Germline loops: CDR1 SGHRS, CDR2 YFSETQ. In DNA form, the CDR3 reads TGCGCCAGCAGCTGGGAAACGGGAACCCAGTACTTC. Translated: CASSWETGTQYF.

The chain carries TRBV7-9 and TRBJ1-4; D is ambiguous. This CDR3 has 14 amino acids. V was shortened by 1 base and J by 6 bases, with 9 bases between the two germline ends. The germline V gene encodes CDR1 SEHNR and CDR2 FQNEAQ (reference sequence). The CDR3 DNA reads TGTGCCAGCAGCTTAGTTAAGACGGATGAAAAACTGTTTTTT. Amino acid sequence: CASSLVKTDEKLFF.

This chain uses TRBV5-8 with TRBJ2-7, with no clear D. Trimming removed 2 bases at V and 1 base at J, with 13 bases between. The CDR3 consists of 15 residues. CDR1 is SGHTS and CDR2 is YDEGEE in the germline V gene. CDR3: CASSFSPTKSYEQYF. In DNA form, the CDR3 reads TGTGCCAGCAGCTTTTCACCCACCAAGTCCTACGAGCAGTACTTC. The entire variable domain, with the rest obtained from reference TRBV5-8 and TRBJ2-7, is as follows: EAGVTQSPTHLIKTRGQQATLRCSPISGHTSVYWYQQALGLGLQFLLWYDEGEERNRGNFPPRFSGRQFPNYSSELNVNALELEDSALYLCASSFSPTKSYEQYFGPGTRLTVT.

This sequence joins TRBV5-1 and TRBJ1-6; tentative D call: TRBD1 (6 bases). Germline V gives CDR1 SGHRS, CDR2 YFSETQ. V lost 0 bases and J 9 bases, leaving 16 bases between the germline ends. CDR3 size: 16 residues. Written as DNA, the CDR3 is TGCGCCAGCAGCTTGGTTGCAGGGGATACCGGTTCACCCCTCCACTTT. Its translation: CASSLVAGDTGSPLHF.

The chain joins TRBV6-5 to TRBJ1-2; tentative D call: TRBD1 (5 bases). CDR3 size: 14 residues. The germline V gene encodes CDR1 MNHEY and CDR2 SVGAGI. Trimming pared 7 bases from V and 4 bases from J, leaving 16 bases between. CDR3 coding DNA: TGTGCCAGCACCTCCGATCCCGGGACCTATGGCTACACCTTC. The encoded protein is CASTSDPGTYGYTF.

The chain uses TRBV9 and TRBJ1-4, with no clear D. The CDR3 totals 14 residues. Germline CDR1 SGDLS, CDR2 YYNGEE. V gave up 3 bases and J gave up 8 bases, with 14 bases separating them. The CDR3 DNA is TGTGCCAGCAGCGAGGAGGGCGTAATAGAAAAACTGTTTTTT. The encoded protein is CASSEEGVIEKLFF.

The CDR3 reads CASSKGLFSGNTIYF. The CDR3, as DNA: TGTGCCAGCAGCAAAGGGCTGTTCTCTGGAAACACCATATATTTT. The chain joins TRBV21-1 to TRBJ1-3; the listed D gene, TRBD1, was not tested against the DNA. TRBV21-1 corresponds to a pseudogene. This CDR3 is built from 15 residues.

A single count supports this clone. The CDR3 DNA is TGTGCCAGCAGTGAAACACTTAACTATGGCTACACCTTC. Its translation is CASSETLNYGYTF. The chain combines TRBV2 with TRBJ1-2; D unclear. CDR1 is SNHLY and CDR2 is FYNNEI in the germline V gene. V was pared by 2 bases and J by 1 base, with 5 bases between. The CDR3 covers 13 residues.

The rearrangement links TRBV7-6 to TRBJ1-1, with 9 bases lining up with TRBD1. Germline CDR1 SGHVS, CDR2 FNYEAQ. CDR3 length: 16 amino acids. The junction had 14 bases not matched to a gene; V was cut back by 6 bases and J by 6 bases. The CDR3 DNA reads TGTGCCAGCAGTTACGGGGGACAGGGCATTGGCTCTGAAGCTTTCTTT. It is translated as CASSYGGQGIGSEAFF.

CDR3 DNA sequence: TGTGCCAGCAGTTTAGTTCAAGAGCGGGGGATGTATTTT. Protein product: CASSLVQERGMYF. The chain couples TRBV27 to TRBJ2-3; 8 bases line up with TRBD2. V was clipped by 2 bases and J by 14 bases; unmatched bases: 9. Germline V lookup: CDR1 MNHEY, CDR2 SMNVEV (reference sequence). The CDR3 runs to 13 residues.

The chain couples TRBV4-1 to TRBJ2-2, with TRBD1 matching 7 bases. This CDR3 spans 17 amino acids. Per germline, CDR1 MGHRA and CDR2 YSYEKL. J was trimmed by 6 bases and V by 1 base; bases with no gene match: 11. The CDR3 protein is CASSQGQLRGRSGELFF. CDR3 in DNA: TGCGCCAGCAGCCAAGGCCAGCTAAGGGGGCGGTCCGGGGAGCTGTTTTTT.